The entry below gives a single TCR beta chain sequence along with its context. This entry belongs to a study of T-cell reconstitution after alpha-beta-depleted transplantation in children. Library preparation (for TCRbeta) was performed with unique molecular identifiers. TCRdb analysed the PCR reads with MiXCR anew, one entry per CDR3 protein. The sample has about 900,000 distinct CDR3 sequences; roughly 31% are singletons. V was clipped by 6 bases and J by 8 bases, with 16 bases between them. The CDR3 has 13 residues. The germline V gene encodes CDR1 ENHRY and CDR2 SYGVKD. The V gene is TRBV10-3, the J gene TRBJ1-2; D possibly corresponds to TRBD1 (5 bases). The receptor's source is a boy in the first two years of life who had a stem cell transplant for SCID, so the T cells may come from the graft donor. The input for sequencing was PBMCs, mostly from graft donor cells, taken 360 days after TCRalphabeta/CD19-depleted stem cell transplant. The CDR3 region is CAIRKGRERGYTF. The CDR3 region has the DNA TGTGCCATCAGGAAGGGACGGGAGCGGGGCTACACCTTC.